This TCR beta chain was sequenced in a study of post-analysis software for immune sequencing data. For the study at large: Included courses were relapsing-remitting and secondary progressive multiple sclerosis; progressive-relapsing multiple sclerosis was also included.

The study's findings and limits: By F measure, strong co-clustering occurred among samples prepared in the same batch. Controls had lower frequencies than patients of 4 or 5 TRBV segments, which included TRBV5-6, TRBV5-1 and TRBV20-1.

Trimming pared 9 bases from V and 0 bases from J, leaving 11 bases between. This CDR3 has 13 residues. Germline lookup yields CDR1 SNHLY and CDR2 FYNNEI. The TCR beta cDNA libraries contained unique molecular identifiers. Input populations of 1 to 10 million T cells gave rise to approximately 500,000 cDNA molecules. Each CDR3 protein is one row after TCRdb ran MiXCR on the PCR reads. In the table there are about 160,000 distinct CDR3 sequences, 36% of which are singletons. This clonotype came up a few times. Its target is not known. This chain connects TRBV2 to TRBJ1-2; no firm D call. The receptor was derived from a girl under 18 with multiple sclerosis. The material sequenced was blood, taken after autologous hematopoietic stem cell transplantation. The CDR3 sequence: CASSDAANYGYTF. For the CDR3, the DNA is TGTGCCAGTTCAGACGCCGCTAACTATGGCTACACCTTC. Drawing the rest from reference TRBV2 and TRBJ1-2, the complete variable domain is EPEVTQTPSHQVTQMGQEVILRCVPISNHLYFYWYRQILGQKVEFLVSFYNNEISEKSEIFDDQFSVERPDGSNFTLKIRSTKLEDSAMYFCASSDAANYGYTFGSGTRLTVV.